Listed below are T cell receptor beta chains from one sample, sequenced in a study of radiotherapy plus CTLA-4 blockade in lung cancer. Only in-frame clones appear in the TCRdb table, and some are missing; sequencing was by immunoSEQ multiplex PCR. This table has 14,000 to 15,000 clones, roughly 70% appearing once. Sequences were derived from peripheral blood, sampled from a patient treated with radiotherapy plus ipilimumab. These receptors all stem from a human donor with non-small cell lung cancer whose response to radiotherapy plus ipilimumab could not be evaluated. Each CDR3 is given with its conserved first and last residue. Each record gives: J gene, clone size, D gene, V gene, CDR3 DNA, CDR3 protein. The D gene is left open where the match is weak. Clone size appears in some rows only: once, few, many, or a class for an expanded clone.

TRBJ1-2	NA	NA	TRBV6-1	TGTGCCAGCAGTGAAGCAGTTGCGGGGTTCTATGGCTACACCTTC	CASSEAVAGFYGYTF
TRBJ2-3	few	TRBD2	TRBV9	TGTGCCAGCAGCTTACGGACTAGTGGGCCTCAAGATACGCAGTATTTT	CASSLRTSGPQDTQYF
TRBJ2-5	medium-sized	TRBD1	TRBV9	TGTGCCAGCAGCCCCTACGGGACAGGCCCAGAGACCCAGTACTTC	CASSPYGTGPETQYF
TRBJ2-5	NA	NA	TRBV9	TGTGCCAGCACCCCCCGAGGGGGAATACAAGAGACCCAGTACTTC	CASTPRGGIQETQYF
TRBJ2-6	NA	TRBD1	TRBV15	TGTGCCACCAGCATACCGGGACAGGGAATCTCTGGGGCCAACGTCCTGACTTTC	CATSIPGQGISGANVLTF
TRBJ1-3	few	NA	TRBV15	TGTGCCACCAGCCCAGACCGGGGCTCTGGAAACACCATATATTTT	CATSPDRGSGNTIYF
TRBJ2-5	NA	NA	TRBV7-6	TGTGCCAGCAGCTTCCAGGACTCACAAGAGACCCAGTACTTC	CASSFQDSQETQYF
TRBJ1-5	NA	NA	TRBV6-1	TGTGCCACATTACGGAGAGAATCGCATCAGCCCCAGCATTTT	CATLRRESHQPQHF
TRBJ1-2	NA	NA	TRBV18	TGTGCCAGCTCACCACTCGACAGGATGAACTATGGCTACACCTTC	CASSPLDRMNYGYTF
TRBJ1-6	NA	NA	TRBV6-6	TGTGCCAGCAGTCAACGGGTAGATAATTCACCCCTCCACTTT	CASSQRVDNSPLHF
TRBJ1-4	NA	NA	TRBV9	TGTGCCAGCAGCCCCCGGACAAGAGATGAAAAACTGTTTTTT	CASSPRTRDEKLFF
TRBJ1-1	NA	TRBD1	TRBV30	TGTGCCTGGGGGCGGACAGGGGGTCGGGCTGAAGCTTTCTTT	CAWGRTGGRAEAFF
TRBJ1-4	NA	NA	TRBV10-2	TGCGCCAGCAGTGAGCAGGGCGAAAAACTGTTTTTT	CASSEQGEKLFF
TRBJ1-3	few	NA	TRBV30	TGTGCCTGGAGTGTAATCACAGGTTCTGGAAACACCATATATTTT	CAWSVITGSGNTIYF
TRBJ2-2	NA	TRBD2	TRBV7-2	TGTGCCAGCAGCTTGAGCGGGGGGAGCACCGGGGAGCTGTTTTTT	CASSLSGGSTGELFF
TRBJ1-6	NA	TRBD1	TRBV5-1	TGCGCCAGCAGCCTTTCGGTTGGACAGGCCTATAATTCACCCCTCCACTTT	CASSLSVGQAYNSPLHF
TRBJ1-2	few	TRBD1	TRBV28	TGTGCCAGCAGTAGAGGACAGGGCCGGGAGGGCTACACCTTC	CASSRGQGREGYTF
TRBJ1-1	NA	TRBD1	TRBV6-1	TGTGCCAGTTCAAGACAGGGTAACACTGAAGCTTTCTTT	CASSRQGNTEAFF
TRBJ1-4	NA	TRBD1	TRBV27	TGTGCCAGCAGTCCGGGACAGGGGAATGAAAAACTGTTTTTT	CASSPGQGNEKLFF
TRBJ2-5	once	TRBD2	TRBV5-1	TGCGCCAGCAGCCCGGGTTGGGGGGGGGACGGAGAGACCCAGTACTTC	CASSPGWGGDGETQYF